These 18 T cell receptor beta chains were all obtained from the same sample, sequenced in a study of CD8 T cells in Susac syndrome. Random hexamers were used to reverse transcribe an amount of about 0.45 to 1 ug RNA. TCRdb recomputed calls from the immunoSEQ multiplex PCR reads with MiXCR, one row per CDR3 protein. The sample carries approximately 65,000 distinct CDR3 sequences, just over 90% recorded once. Sequenced input: CD8+ T cells from PBMCs. These receptors came from a human donor in good health.

The chain recombines TRBV27 with TRBJ2-1; D may be TRBD1 (6 bases). The CDR3 consists of 15 residues. Germline assignment: CDR1 MNHEY and CDR2 SMNVEV (reference sequence). The germline V and J ends were trimmed by 0 bases and 4 bases, with 10 bases remaining between them. The CDR3, as DNA: TGTGCCAGCAGTTTATCCCGGACAGATTACAATGAGCAGTTCTTC. Protein sequence: CASSLSRTDYNEQFF.

DNA of the CDR3: TGTGCCAGTAGTAGGGACAGGGAAGGCGCCGGGGAGCTGTTTTTT. It specifies CASSRDREGAGELFF. The J gene is TRBJ2-2, the V gene TRBV19, with 9 bases identical to TRBD1. The V and J ends lost 4 bases and 6 bases, in that order; junction bases with no gene match: 6. The germline V gene encodes CDR1 LNHDA and CDR2 SQIVND (reference sequence). This CDR3 is 15 amino acids long.

The chain couples TRBV5-4 to TRBJ1-1; 10 bases are a match to TRBD1. Germline assignment: CDR1 SGHNT and CDR2 YYREEE (reference sequence). The length of the CDR3 is 14 residues. Germline trimming cut 4 bases from V and 3 bases from J; bases unmatched to any gene: 3. This CDR3 is CASSADRGDTEAFF. The CDR3 DNA reads as TGTGCCAGCAGCGCGGACAGGGGGGACACTGAAGCTTTCTTT. Combining the CDR3 with reference TRBV5-4 and TRBJ1-1 gives the whole variable domain ETGVTQSPTHLIKTRGQQVTLRCSSQSGHNTVSWYQQALGQGPQFIFQYYREEENGRGNFPPRFSGLQFPNYSSELNVNALELDDSALYLCASSADRGDTEAFFGQGTRLTVV.

This rearrangement joins TRBV7-2 to TRBJ2-2; D is ambiguous. CDR1 and CDR2 from the germline V gene are SGHTA and FQGNSA. This CDR3 is 13 amino acids long. V gave up 0 bases and J gave up 4 bases, with 3 bases separating them. CDR3 sequence reads: CASSLAGTGELFF. The CDR3 nucleotides are TGTGCCAGCAGCTTAGCGGGCACCGGGGAGCTGTTTTTT.

This clonotype was seen only once. The chain carries TRBV19 and TRBJ2-2; TRBD1 aligns across 9 bases. Germline values: CDR1 LNHDA, CDR2 SQIVND (reference sequence). This CDR3 spans 14 amino acids. The junction had 10 bases not matched to a gene; V was cut back by 11 bases and J by 6 bases. The CDR3 region is CAGRGGQGAGELFF. CDR3 coding DNA: TGTGCCGGGCGAGGGGGACAGGGAGCCGGGGAGCTGTTTTTT. Looking up the rest from reference TRBV19 and TRBJ2-2 gives the full variable domain: DGGITQSPKYLFRKEGQNVTLSCEQNLNHDAMYWYRQDPGQGLRLIYYSQIVNDFQKGDIAEGYSVSREKKESFPLTVTSAQKNPTAFYLCAGRGGQGAGELFFGEGSRLTVL.

The chain is built from TRBV3-1 and TRBJ2-3, with 8 bases that match TRBD2. This CDR3 has 15 amino acids. Germline V gene lookup returns CDR1 LGHDT and CDR2 YNNKEL (reference sequence). V dropped 5 bases and J dropped 2; count of bases not matched to a gene: 6. The CDR3 coding sequence is TGTGCCAGCAGCTCCTTAGCGGGGCTCACAGATACGCAGTATTTT. Protein product: CASSSLAGLTDTQYF.

This clonotype was picked up one time. The chain couples TRBV6-6 to TRBJ1-2; the match to TRBD1 covers 7 bases. Losses at the gene ends were 6 bases for V and 2 bases for J; bases not matched to a gene: 6. Looked up from germline, CDR1 is MNHNY and CDR2 is SVGAGI (reference sequence). This CDR3 comprises 14 residues. CDR3 in DNA: TGTGCCAGCAGCGCGGGACAGAGGAACTATGGCTACACCTTC. This sequence encodes CASSAGQRNYGYTF.

The rearrangement links TRBV20-1 to TRBJ1-1; D possibly corresponds to TRBD1 (6 bases). Trimming took 2 bases from V and 6 from J, leaving 16 bases between them. This CDR3 has 14 amino acids. The V gene's germline CDR1 is DFQATT and CDR2 SNEGSKA (reference sequence). DNA for the CDR3: TGCAGTGCTAGAACCAACAGGGAAACTGCTGAAGCTTTCTTT. Encoded protein: CSARTNRETAEAFF.

The chain has TRBV6-6 and TRBJ2-5; possibly TRBD2 for D (7 bases). V shed 5 bases and J shed 3 bases, with 19 bases lying between them. Germline V gene data show CDR1 as MNHNY and CDR2 as SVGAGI (reference sequence). The CDR3 sequence is 16 residues long. The CDR3 sequence: CASSLNWGGAEETQYF. In DNA, the CDR3 is TGTGCCAGCAGTCTCAATTGGGGGGGGGCTGAAGAGACCCAGTACTTC.

The chain is built from TRBV27 and TRBJ2-2; unclear D gene. In germline, CDR1 is MNHEY, CDR2 SMNVEV (reference sequence). Trimming left V 1 base short and J 2 bases short, with 8 bases between. CDR3 size: 15 residues. In DNA, the CDR3 is TGTGCCAGCAGTTTATTACCAGCTAACACCGGGGAGCTGTTTTTT. This encodes CASSLLPANTGELFF.

This clonotype has a single count. The rearrangement uses TRBV11-2 and TRBJ2-1; 8 bases match TRBD1. Trimming took 3 bases from V and 6 from J; bases not matched to a gene: 4. Looked up from germline, CDR1 is SGHAT and CDR2 is FQNNGV. CDR3 size: 14 residues. CDR3 protein: CASSLGTGINEQFF. DNA for the CDR3: TGTGCCAGCAGCTTGGGGACAGGAATCAATGAGCAGTTCTTC.

V and J are TRBV5-6 and TRBJ1-5; 7 bases are a match to TRBD1. The V segment lost 4 bases and the J segment 6 bases; nucleotides outside the gene matches: 10. Germline CDR1 SGHDT, CDR2 YYEEEE. This CDR3 spans 15 amino acids. DNA for the CDR3: TGTGCCAGCAGCCCTACAGGGGTTGCGCCTCAGCCCCAGCATTTT. It encodes CASSPTGVAPQPQHF. The complete variable domain, with remaining parts taken from reference TRBV5-6 and TRBJ1-5, reads DAGVTQSPTHLIKTRGQQVTLRCSPKSGHDTVSWYQQALGQGPQFIFQYYEEEERQRGNFPDRFSGHQFPNYSSELNVNALLLGDSALYLCASSPTGVAPQPQHFGDGTRLSIL.

The rearrangement links TRBV18 to TRBJ1-4; 7 nucleotides line up with TRBD1. With 2 bases clipped from V and 5 bases from J, the junction kept 2 bases outside the gene matches. Germline CDR1 is KGHSH and CDR2 is LQKENI. The CDR3 is made up of 14 amino acids. CDR3 in amino acids: CASSPGGQNEKLFF. As DNA, the CDR3 is TGTGCCAGCTCACCAGGGGGACAGAATGAAAAACTGTTTTTT.

This clonotype has a single count. This chain connects TRBV7-3 to TRBJ2-7; D call uncertain. The CDR3 spans 15 residues. The V gene's germline CDR1 is SGHTA and CDR2 FQGTGA. Trimming cost V 0 bases and J 4 bases, with 13 bases left between them. The CDR3 DNA follows: TGTGCCAGCAGCTTAACGGACGCTGCTACTTACGAGCAGTACTTC. This codes for CASSLTDAATYEQYF.

The rearrangement links TRBV7-9 to TRBJ2-2; D tentatively reads TRBD1 or TRBD2 (5 bases each). Germline CDR1 is SEHNR and CDR2 is FQNEAQ (reference sequence). CDR3 length equals 14 residues. Trimming cost V 10 bases and J 3 bases, with 15 bases left between them. The CDR3 protein is CATSYRRDTGELFF. The CDR3 DNA reads as TGTGCCACCTCGTACAGGCGGGACACCGGGGAGCTGTTTTTT.

The chain carries TRBV5-8 and TRBJ1-5; D is uncertain. V was shortened by 4 bases and J by 6 bases, with 17 bases between the two germline ends. This CDR3 has 15 residues. Germline CDR1 SGHTS, CDR2 YDEGEE. The CDR3 bases are TGTGCCAGCAGCCCGGCTGCCGCTCCCGGTCAGCCCCAGCATTTT. Translated, it gives CASSPAAAPGQPQHF.

The gene calls are TRBV20-1 and TRBJ2-1; D not certain. Trimming stripped 6 bases from V and 4 bases from J, with 16 bases between. The CDR3 is made up of 14 amino acids. Germline V gene sequence: CDR1 DFQATT, CDR2 SNEGSKA (reference sequence). DNA of the CDR3: TGCAGTGCCGTAGAGCCCACAGAGTACAATGAGCAGTTCTTC. Encoded protein: CSAVEPTEYNEQFF.

The rearrangement uses TRBV20-1 and TRBJ1-2; D not certain. Trimming took off 2 bases at V and 3 bases at J, with 10 bases between the two ends. This CDR3 is built from 13 residues. Germline CDR1 reads DFQATT; CDR2 reads SNEGSKA (reference sequence). The CDR3 region is CSARSRTDYGYTF. The CDR3 DNA follows: TGCAGTGCTAGATCTCGGACGGACTATGGCTACACCTTC.